A single sample gave rise to the 14 T cell receptor beta chains below, sequenced in a study of monozygotic twins with cystic fibrosis. Clones were read by immunoSEQ multiplex PCR, and TCRdb kept only the in-frame ones, dropping some. This sample carries around 21,000 clones, just under 90% of them seen once, and the ten largest clones take 1% to 1.5%. Specimen: blood. The origin of the receptors is a woman in her twenties or thirties with cystic fibrosis.

V and J are TRBV6-5 and TRBJ2-4; 12 positions match TRBD1. Trimming at V came to 5 bases and at J to 8 bases, leaving 4 bases not matched to a gene. Germline values: CDR1 MNHEY, CDR2 SVGAGI. The CDR3 extends over 14 amino acids. This CDR3 is CASSRGTGGYIQYF. The CDR3 DNA is TGTGCCAGCAGTCGGGGGACAGGGGGCTACATTCAGTACTTC.

The CDR3 sequence is CSATGAHYGYTF. The CDR3 DNA is TGCAGCGCCACAGGGGCTCACTATGGCTACACCTTC. The genes are TRBV29-1 and TRBJ1-2; 7 nucleotides agree with TRBD1. From germline, CDR1 is SQVTM and CDR2 ANQGSEA. The CDR3 extends over 12 amino acids. The junction had 5 bases not matched to a gene; V was cut back by 7 bases and J by 3 bases.

This clone was found once. The V gene is TRBV4-1, the J gene TRBJ2-4; 10 bases line up with TRBD2. V shed 2 bases, J shed 0 bases, and the junction held 7 bases outside the gene matches. Germline CDR1 is MGHRA and CDR2 is YSYEKL. CDR3 size: 18 residues. The CDR3 coding sequence is TGCGCCAGCAGCCAAAGGCTAGCGGGGGAGTCAGCCAAAAACATTCAGTACTTC. Its translation is CASSQRLAGESAKNIQYF.

The chain uses TRBV19 and TRBJ1-5; 7 nucleotides line up with TRBD1. The V segment lost 6 bases and the J segment 4 bases; nucleotides outside the gene matches: 12. Germline CDR1 and CDR2: LNHDA and SQIVND (reference sequence). This CDR3 region has 16 residues. Written as DNA, the CDR3 is TGTGCCAGTAGCCCCCGCCCGGCGACAGGGAATCAGCCCCAGCATTTT. The encoded protein is CASSPRPATGNQPQHF. The full variable domain, rest sourced from reference TRBV19 and TRBJ1-5, is DGGITQSPKYLFRKEGQNVTLSCEQNLNHDAMYWYRQDPGQGLRLIYYSQIVNDFQKGDIAEGYSVSREKKESFPLTVTSAQKNPTAFYLCASSPRPATGNQPQHFGDGTRLSIL.

The chain joins TRBV7-2 to TRBJ2-7, with D perhaps matching TRBD1 or TRBD2 (5 bases each). Trimming took 5 bases from V and 0 from J, leaving 11 bases between them. From germline, CDR1 is SGHTA and CDR2 FQGNSA. This CDR3 contains 14 residues. The CDR3 region is CASSGNGGSYEQYF. CDR3 sequence (DNA): TGTGCCAGCAGCGGAAATGGGGGCTCCTACGAGCAGTACTTC. The full variable domain, rest sourced from reference TRBV7-2 and TRBJ2-7, is GAGVSQSPSNKVTEKGKDVELRCDPISGHTALYWYRQSLGQGLEFLIYFQGNSAPDKSGLPSDRFSAERTGGSVSTLTIQRTQQEDSAVYLCASSGNGGSYEQYFGPGTRLTVT.

The rearrangement uses TRBV7-6 and TRBJ1-1; D is unclear. Germline values: CDR1 SGHVS, CDR2 FNYEAQ. This CDR3 has 13 residues. V was cut by 1 base and J by 1 base, with 4 bases left in between. CDR3 amino acids: CASSLDRNTEAFF. CDR3 coding DNA: TGTGCCAGCAGCTTAGATCGGAACACTGAAGCTTTCTTT.

This clone was detected only a few times. V is TRBV7-2 and J is TRBJ1-2, with D uncertain. Trimming cost V 1 base and J 3 bases, with 9 bases left between them. Per the germline V gene, CDR1 is SGHTA and CDR2 is FQGNSA. The CDR3 covers 14 residues. CDR3 protein: CASSLGPAYYGYTF. The CDR3 DNA sequence: TGTGCCAGCAGCTTAGGTCCGGCCTACTATGGCTACACCTTC.

The rearrangement links TRBV4-1 to TRBJ1-2, with 7 nucleotides matching TRBD1. The CDR3 spans 14 residues. Per germline, CDR1 MGHRA and CDR2 YSYEKL. V was pared by 2 bases and J by 5 bases, with 5 bases of the junction left unmatched. CDR3 in DNA: TGCGCCAGCAGCCAAAAACAGGGGTTGTATGGCTACACCTTC. It is translated as CASSQKQGLYGYTF.

The chain couples TRBV9 to TRBJ2-1; D might be TRBD2 (5 bases). Trimming removed 4 bases from V and 3 bases from J, with 14 bases in between. The CDR3 has 15 amino acids. Looked up from germline, CDR1 is SGDLS and CDR2 is YYNGEE. CDR3 in amino acids: CASSPPGIDYNEQFF. Here the CDR3 DNA reads TGTGCCAGCAGCCCCCCCGGGATCGACTACAATGAGCAGTTCTTC.

The V and J genes are TRBV5-4 and TRBJ2-1, with D possibly TRBD1 on 6 matching bases. The CDR3 is made up of 12 amino acids. Trimming took off 3 bases at V and 9 bases at J, with 10 bases between the two ends. Germline V gives CDR1 SGHNT, CDR2 YYREEE (reference sequence). The CDR3 DNA sequence: TGTGCCAGCAGCTCCAGGGGTTTTGAGCAGTTCTTC. Residues: CASSSRGFEQFF.

The chain couples TRBV5-1 to TRBJ2-2; 8 bases map to TRBD1. This CDR3 comprises 16 residues. Germline V gives CDR1 SGHRS, CDR2 YFSETQ. Germline trimming cut 3 bases from V and 1 base from J; bases unmatched to any gene: 5. In nucleotides, the CDR3 is TGCGCCAGCAGCTCCAGGACAGGGAGGAACACCGGGGAGCTGTTTTTT. Translated: CASSSRTGRNTGELFF.

The chain couples TRBV5-4 to TRBJ2-1; D tentatively fits TRBD1 or TRBD2 (6 bases each). The CDR3 covers 15 residues. V was clipped by 5 bases and J by 9 bases, with 21 bases between them. The V gene's germline CDR1 is SGHNT and CDR2 YYREEE (reference sequence). The CDR3 loop is CASSLAGGAWPEQFF. The CDR3 nucleotides read TGTGCCAGCAGTCTCGCCGGGGGCGCTTGGCCTGAGCAGTTCTTC.

The J gene is TRBJ1-2, the V gene TRBV28; D is ambiguous. The CDR3 sequence is 14 residues long. Germline-derived CDR1 and CDR2 are MDHEN and SYDVKM. Trimming left V 6 bases short and J 2 bases short, with 13 bases between. This chain's CDR3 is CASSHRAYNYGYTF. CDR3 DNA: TGTGCCAGCAGCCATAGGGCGTACAACTATGGCTACACCTTC.

For the CDR3, the DNA is TGTGCCAGCAGCGGGACCGACCGACGTACGCAGTATTTT. It encodes CASSGTDRRTQYF. The chain is built from TRBV2 and TRBJ2-3; D could derive from TRBD1 or TRBD2 (5 bases each). The CDR3 covers 13 residues. Per the germline V gene, CDR1 is SNHLY and CDR2 is FYNNEI. V was cut by 6 bases and J by 8 bases, with 15 bases left in between.